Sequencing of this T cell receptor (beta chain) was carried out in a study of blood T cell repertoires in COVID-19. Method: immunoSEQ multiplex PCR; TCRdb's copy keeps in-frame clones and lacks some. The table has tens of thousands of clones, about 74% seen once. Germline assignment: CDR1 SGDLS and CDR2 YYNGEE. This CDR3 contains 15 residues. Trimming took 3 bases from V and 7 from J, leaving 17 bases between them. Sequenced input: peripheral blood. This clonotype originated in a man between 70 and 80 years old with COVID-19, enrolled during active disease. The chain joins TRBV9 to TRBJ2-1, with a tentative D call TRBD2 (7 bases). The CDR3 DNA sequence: TGTGCCAGCAGCGCGTGGGGGGCGGGAGTAAATGAGCAGTTCTTC. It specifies CASSAWGAGVNEQFF.